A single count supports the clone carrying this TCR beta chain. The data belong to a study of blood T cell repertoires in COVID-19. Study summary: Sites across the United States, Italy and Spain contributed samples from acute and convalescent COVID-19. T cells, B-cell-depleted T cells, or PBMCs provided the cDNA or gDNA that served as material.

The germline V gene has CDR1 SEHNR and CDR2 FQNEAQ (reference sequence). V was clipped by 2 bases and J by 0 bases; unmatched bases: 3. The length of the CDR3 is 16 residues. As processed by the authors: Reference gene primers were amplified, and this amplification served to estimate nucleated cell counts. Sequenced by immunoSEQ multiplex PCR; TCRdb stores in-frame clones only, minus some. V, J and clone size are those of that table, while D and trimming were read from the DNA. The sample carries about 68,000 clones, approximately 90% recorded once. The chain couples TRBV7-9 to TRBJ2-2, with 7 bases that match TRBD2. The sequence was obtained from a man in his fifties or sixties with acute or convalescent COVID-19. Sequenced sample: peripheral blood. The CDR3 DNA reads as TGTGCCAGCAGCTTACGACTAGCAGCGAACACCGGGGAGCTGTTTTTT. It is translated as CASSLRLAANTGELFF.